Below, 11 T cell receptor beta chains from the same sample are listed, as sequenced in a study of T cell repertoires in cytomegalovirus infection. Each CDR3 protein is one row after TCRdb ran MiXCR on the reads. In the table there are 100,000 or so distinct CDR3 sequences, more than 20% of which are singletons. Input material: CD8+ T cells from PBMCs. Receptor source: a human donor in good health (CMV status not recorded). Some clones in this sample may be carry-over from other donors' samples.

As regards this clonotype: Just one base apart from a much larger clone, this may be a read error. The genes are TRBV7-8 and TRBJ1-4; D gene unclear. There are 15 residues in the CDR3. Germline CDR1 reads SGHVS; CDR2 reads FQNEAQ. The V end was cut by 2 bases, the J end by 4 bases, with 11 bases between. CDR3 loop: CASSLIGSHNEKLFF. In DNA, the CDR3 is TGTGCCAGCAGCTTAATAGGGTCACATAATGAAAAACTGTTTTTT.

This clonotype showed up many times. The chain joins TRBV27 to TRBJ2-1; D call uncertain. Germline V gives CDR1 MNHEY, CDR2 SMNVEV (reference sequence). This CDR3 contains 14 residues. The V end lost 0 bases, the J end lost 4 bases, and 7 bases lay between the germline ends. CDR3 DNA sequence: TGTGCCAGCAGTTTATCTGAGACTTACAATGAGCAGTTCTTC. It translates to CASSLSETYNEQFF.

This clonotype was detected ten times or more. The chain couples TRBV28 to TRBJ2-5; no firm D call. V gave up 7 bases and J gave up 5 bases, with 14 bases separating them. Germline V gene data show CDR1 as MDHEN and CDR2 as SYDVKM. The CDR3 covers 13 residues. The CDR3 protein is CASTARPSETQYF. The CDR3 DNA sequence: TGTGCCAGCACCGCAAGGCCATCGGAGACCCAGTACTTC. Using reference TRBV28 and TRBJ2-5 for the parts outside the CDR3, the full variable domain is DVKVTQSSRYLVKRTGEKVFLECVQDMDHENMFWYRQDPGLGLRLIYFSYDVKMKEKGDIPEGYSVSREKKERFSLILESASTNQTSMYLCASTARPSETQYFGPGTRLLVL.

The table lists this clonotype with many counts. The rearrangement uses TRBV4-3 and TRBJ2-3, with D perhaps TRBD1 (5 bases). V lost 3 bases to trimming and J lost 1 base, with 14 bases between them. From germline, CDR1 is LGHNA and CDR2 YSLEER. CDR3 length: 16 residues. CDR3 sequence reads: CASSQIQGSGTDTQYF. The CDR3 DNA reads as TGCGCCAGCAGCCAGATCCAGGGAAGTGGCACAGATACGCAGTATTTT.

Ten or more counts support this clonotype. J is TRBJ2-2 and V is TRBV5-4; no definite D call. Per the germline V gene, CDR1 is SGHNT and CDR2 is YYREEE (reference sequence). Trimming pared 0 bases from V and 0 bases from J, leaving 15 bases between. CDR3 length: 18 amino acids. CDR3 loop: CASSLGWEIATNTGELFF. Written as DNA, the CDR3 is TGTGCCAGCAGCTTGGGATGGGAAATCGCGACGAACACCGGGGAGCTGTTTTTT. Filled out from reference TRBV5-4 and TRBJ2-2, the complete variable domain reads ETGVTQSPTHLIKTRGQQVTLRCSSQSGHNTVSWYQQALGQGPQFIFQYYREEENGRGNFPPRFSGLQFPNYSSELNVNALELDDSALYLCASSLGWEIATNTGELFFGEGSRLTVL.

Only a few counts were recorded for this clonotype. V and J are TRBV6-5 and TRBJ2-6; 11 bases fit TRBD1. This CDR3 spans 19 amino acids. V lost 2 bases, J lost 0 bases, and 6 bases stayed unmatched. Looked up from germline, CDR1 is MNHEY and CDR2 is SVGAGI. CDR3 sequence (DNA): TGTGCCAGCAGTTACCTGGGACAGGGGGACTTCTCTGGGGCCAACGTCCTGACTTTC. Translated: CASSYLGQGDFSGANVLTF.

The rearrangement uses TRBV7-2 and TRBJ2-2; 12 positions match TRBD2. The CDR3 is 17 residues long. Germline loops: CDR1 SGHTA, CDR2 FQGNSA. Trimming cost V 5 bases and J 0 bases; bases outside gene matches: 4. In DNA form, the CDR3 reads TGTGCCAGCAGCCGTGGACTAGCGGGGACGAACACCGGGGAGCTGTTTTTT. This codes for CASSRGLAGTNTGELFF.

This clonotype was seen repeatedly, ten times or more. The chain uses TRBV6-2 or TRBV6-3 and TRBJ2-5; 8 bases fit TRBD2. V dropped 7 bases and J dropped 4; count of bases not matched to a gene: 14. Germline V gene data show CDR1 as MNHEY and CDR2 as SVGEGT. The CDR3 extends over 16 amino acids. In DNA form, the CDR3 reads TGTGCCAGCACCAGCTCACTTAGCGGGAAACGAGAGACCCAGTACTTC. This encodes CASTSSLSGKRETQYF.

V usage is TRBV19 and J usage is TRBJ2-6, with D possibly matching TRBD1 (6 bases). With 5 bases removed from V and 3 bases from J, the gap between germline ends came to 20 bases. CDR3 size: 18 residues. The germline CDR1 and CDR2 sequences are LNHDA and SQIVND (reference sequence). For the CDR3, the DNA is TGTGCCAGTAGTGGTAGACGGATACAGGGTGATGGGGCCAACGTCCTGACTTTC. It translates to CASSGRRIQGDGANVLTF.

In this sample, this clonotype turned up many times. V is TRBV7-6 and J is TRBJ1-3, with no clear D. The CDR3 is 14 residues long. Germline values: CDR1 SGHVS, CDR2 FNYEAQ. V was cut by 7 bases and J by 4 bases, with 14 bases left in between. The CDR3 reads CASTLTGRGNTIYF. Written as DNA, the CDR3 is TGTGCCAGCACCCTAACGGGGAGAGGAAACACCATATATTTT.

J is TRBJ2-1 and V is TRBV19; 14 nucleotides line up with TRBD2. The CDR3 covers 17 residues. CDR1 and CDR2 from the germline V gene are LNHDA and SQIVND (reference sequence). V shed 5 bases and J 4 bases; nucleotides not matched to a gene: 7. CDR3 in amino acids: CASSPWTSGRNYNEQFF. In DNA form, the CDR3 reads TGTGCCAGTAGTCCCTGGACTAGCGGGAGGAATTACAATGAGCAGTTCTTC.